The 28 T cell receptor beta chains presented below share a single source sample, sequenced in a study of blood T cell repertoires in COVID-19. Generated by immunoSEQ multiplex PCR, the TCRdb table keeps only in-frame clones and is missing some. The table lists 160,000 or so clones, about 84% of them singletons, with under 7% in the top ten. The specimen sequenced was PBMCs or T cells enriched from blood (not recorded which). The receptors here all came from a man aged 40-50 years who had recovered from COVID-19.

The chain uses TRBV6-5 and TRBJ1-1; TRBD1 agrees at 7 bases. The CDR3 has 15 residues. The V segment lost 6 bases and the J segment 1 base; nucleotides outside the gene matches: 8. The V gene's germline CDR1 is MNHEY and CDR2 SVGAGI. The CDR3 nucleotides are TGTGCCAGCAGATCCGACAGGGCCGCGAACACTGAAGCTTTCTTT. The encoded protein is CASRSDRAANTEAFF.

The chain couples TRBV15 to TRBJ1-2; D uncertain. Germline CDR1 is LNHNV and CDR2 is YYDKDF (reference sequence). Trimming removed 0 bases at V and 8 bases at J, with 7 bases between. The CDR3 has 12 residues. CDR3 protein: CATSRDSFGYTF. The CDR3 DNA reads as TGTGCCACCAGCAGAGACAGTTTCGGCTACACCTTC.

The rearrangement joins TRBV10-1 to TRBJ2-3; TRBD2 matches 14 bases. Germline loops: CDR1 WNHNN, CDR2 SYGVQD (reference sequence). CDR3 length equals 13 residues. V lost 8 bases, J lost 9 bases, and 4 bases stayed unmatched. The CDR3 region is CASAGTSGGTQYF. Written as DNA, the CDR3 is TGCGCCAGCGCGGGGACTAGCGGGGGAACGCAGTATTTT.

The chain is built from TRBV28 and TRBJ1-6; tentative D call: TRBD1 (6 bases). This CDR3 is 12 amino acids long. V was cut by 7 bases and J by 14 bases, with 15 bases left in between. The germline CDR1 and CDR2 sequences are MDHEN and SYDVKM. The CDR3 spells CASNRQAASLHF. The CDR3 DNA reads TGTGCCAGCAACCGACAGGCCGCTTCCCTCCACTTT.

The J gene is TRBJ2-7, the V gene TRBV10-3; tentative D call: TRBD1 (5 bases). V lost 0 bases to trimming and J lost 3 bases, with 9 bases between them. The CDR3 has 14 amino acids. The V gene's germline CDR1 is ENHRY and CDR2 SYGVKD. CDR3 sequence (DNA): TGTGCCATCAGTGAGTCTAGGGGCAGCTACGAGCAGTACTTC. Protein: CAISESRGSYEQYF.

The rearrangement links TRBV25-1 to TRBJ1-2; D might be TRBD1 (5 bases). Trimming pared 5 bases from V and 7 bases from J, leaving 17 bases between. This CDR3 is 14 amino acids long. Germline V gene sequence: CDR1 MGHDK, CDR2 SYGVNS. The CDR3 loop reads CASSPSRGISGYTF. The CDR3 DNA reads TGTGCCAGCAGTCCCAGTAGGGGTATCTCTGGCTACACCTTC.

The rearrangement uses TRBV5-1 and TRBJ1-1; possibly TRBD1 for D (6 bases). The CDR3 is 14 residues long. CDR1 is SGHRS and CDR2 is YFSETQ in the germline V gene. With 0 bases removed from V and 4 bases from J, the gap between germline ends came to 10 bases. This chain's CDR3 is CASSLGTEGTEAFF. For the CDR3, the DNA is TGCGCCAGCAGCTTGGGGACAGAAGGCACTGAAGCTTTCTTT.

This rearrangement joins TRBV24-1 to TRBJ2-5; 11 bases map to TRBD1. After removal of 4 bases from V and 5 bases from J, the junction contained 8 bases not matched to a gene. Germline V gene sequence: CDR1 KGHDR, CDR2 SFDVKD. The CDR3 covers 16 residues. CDR3 protein: CATSDRGQGARETQYF. CDR3 DNA: TGTGCCACCAGTGACCGTGGACAGGGGGCTAGGGAGACCCAGTACTTC.

The chain couples TRBV7-2 to TRBJ1-2, with 10 bases that match TRBD1. The CDR3 runs 16 residues. Per the germline V gene, CDR1 is SGHTA and CDR2 is FQGNSA. V lost 4 bases and J lost 10; bases outside the gene matches: 15. CDR3 residues: CASSWDFSGQGMPYTF. Written as DNA, the CDR3 is TGTGCCAGCAGCTGGGATTTTTCGGGACAGGGGATGCCCTACACCTTC. Looking up the rest from reference TRBV7-2 and TRBJ1-2 gives the full variable domain: GAGVSQSPSNKVTEKGKDVELRCDPISGHTALYWYRQSLGQGLEFLIYFQGNSAPDKSGLPSDRFSAERTGGSVSTLTIQRTQQEDSAVYLCASSWDFSGQGMPYTFGSGTRLTVV.

The chain links TRBV5-1 to TRBJ2-2; D perhaps matches TRBD2 (5 bases). V was shortened by 4 bases and J by 7 bases, with 20 bases between the two germline ends. Germline V lookup: CDR1 SGHRS, CDR2 YFSETQ. CDR3 length: 16 amino acids. The chain's CDR3 is CASSLGSSGVIGELFF. DNA for the CDR3: TGCGCCAGCAGCCTAGGGTCCTCCGGGGTGATCGGGGAGCTGTTTTTT.

The chain links TRBV24-1 to TRBJ1-6, with 7 bases that match TRBD1. CDR1 is KGHDR and CDR2 is SFDVKD in the germline V gene. V lost 7 bases and J lost 4; bases outside the gene matches: 3. The CDR3 contains 14 residues. CDR3 DNA: TGTGCCACCAGCACAGGGGAATATAATTCACCCCTCCACTTT. This sequence encodes CATSTGEYNSPLHF.

CDR3 DNA sequence: TGTGCCAGCAGCCAAGAGGGACAGTGGATCCACTATGGCTACACCTTC. Translating it yields CASSQEGQWIHYGYTF. V gene TRBV3-1 (or the pseudogene TRBV3-2) combines with J gene TRBJ1-2, with TRBD1 matching 7 bases. The length of the CDR3 is 16 residues. Germline V gene data show CDR1 as LGHDT and CDR2 as YNNKEL (reference sequence). V lost 0 bases to trimming and J lost 3 bases; unmatched junction nucleotides: 7.

The chain combines TRBV5-1 with TRBJ1-4; 7 bases are a match to TRBD1. CDR3 length: 18 amino acids. After removal of 0 bases from V and 4 bases from J, the junction contained 12 bases not matched to a gene. Germline CDR1 SGHRS, CDR2 YFSETQ. The CDR3 DNA follows: TGCGCCAGCAGCTTGGGATTTGTCGGGACAGCTTTTAATGAAAAACTGTTTTTT. Encoded protein: CASSLGFVGTAFNEKLFF. Full variable domain (remainder filled in from reference TRBV5-1 and TRBJ1-4): KAGVTQTPRYLIKTRGQQVTLSCSPISGHRSVSWYQQTPGQGLQFLFEYFSETQRNKGNFPGRFSGRQFSNSRSEMNVSTLELGDSALYLCASSLGFVGTAFNEKLFFGSGTQLSVL.

The rearrangement uses TRBV30 and TRBJ2-5; D is uncertain. Germline V gene sequence: CDR1 GTSNPN, CDR2 SVGIG (reference sequence). There are 12 residues in the CDR3. The V end was cut by 4 bases, the J end by 1 base, with 7 bases between. The DNA of the CDR3 is TGTGCCTGGACCTCCTTCCAAGAGACCCAGTACTTC. Translation: CAWTSFQETQYF.

V gene TRBV11-3 combines with J gene TRBJ2-1; D gene ambiguous. The CDR3 extends over 15 amino acids. Germline V lookup: CDR1 SGHNT, CDR2 YENEEA. Trimming pared 1 base from V and 10 bases from J, leaving 17 bases between. CDR3 protein: CASSLGTDSRGEQFF. CDR3 nucleotide sequence: TGTGCCAGCAGCTTAGGTACTGATTCTCGAGGAGAGCAGTTCTTC. The whole variable domain, remainder taken from reference TRBV11-3 and TRBJ2-1, is EAGVVQSPRYKIIEKKQPVAFWCNPISGHNTLYWYLQNLGQGPELLIRYENEEAVDDSQLPKDRFSAERLKGVDSTLKIQPAELGDSAVYLCASSLGTDSRGEQFFGPGTRLTVL.

This clone has only one observation. J is TRBJ2-4 and V is TRBV19; D is unclear. This CDR3 spans 16 amino acids. The germline CDR1 and CDR2 sequences are LNHDA and SQIVND (reference sequence). V lost 0 bases and J lost 3, with 12 bases in between. CDR3 in DNA: TGTGCCAGTAGTATAGAATCCCTTCGCGGCAAAAACATTCAGTACTTC. It is translated as CASSIESLRGKNIQYF.

This rearrangement joins TRBV7-8 to TRBJ1-1; D possibly corresponds to TRBD1 (6 bases). Germline V gene lookup returns CDR1 SGHVS and CDR2 FQNEAQ. Trimming removed 3 bases at V and 4 bases at J, with 15 bases between. The CDR3 spans 15 residues. The CDR3 sequence: CASSFNSGQLTEAFF. CDR3 sequence (DNA): TGTGCCAGCAGCTTTAACTCAGGACAGCTCACTGAAGCTTTCTTT.

The V and J genes are TRBV28 and TRBJ1-2; D might be TRBD1 (5 bases). The germline V and J ends were trimmed by 7 bases and 10 bases, with 16 bases remaining between them. Germline CDR1 MDHEN, CDR2 SYDVKM. This CDR3 has 12 amino acids. The CDR3 loop is CASTPGPRDYTF. CDR3 nucleotides: TGTGCCAGCACCCCGGGTCCCAGGGACTACACCTTC.

The chain combines TRBV7-2 with TRBJ2-1; 7 nucleotides line up with TRBD1. Germline loops: CDR1 SGHTA, CDR2 FQGNSA. After removal of 5 bases from V and 10 bases from J, the junction contained 2 bases not matched to a gene. This CDR3 contains 11 residues. The CDR3 DNA reads as TGTGCCAGCAGCCTGACAGGGGAGCAGTTCTTC. Its translation: CASSLTGEQFF.

V usage is TRBV3-1 (or the pseudogene TRBV3-2) and J usage is TRBJ1-1; maybe TRBD1 (5 bases). CDR1 and CDR2 from the germline V gene are LGHDT and YNNKEL (reference sequence). This CDR3 contains 17 residues. The ends were cut back, 0 bases at V and 2 bases at J, with 16 bases in the middle. CDR3 bases: TGTGCCAGCAGCCAAGAGGTGGGGCTTAGAGGTAACACTGAAGCTTTCTTT. It is translated as CASSQEVGLRGNTEAFF.

The gene calls are TRBV9 and TRBJ2-7, with 7 bases that match TRBD1. This CDR3 spans 15 amino acids. Germline V lookup: CDR1 SGDLS, CDR2 YYNGEE. V was clipped by 4 bases and J by 3 bases; unmatched bases: 10. This CDR3 reads CASSPTQGNFYEQYF. The CDR3 DNA follows: TGTGCCAGCAGCCCCACACAGGGGAACTTCTACGAGCAGTACTTC.

The V call is TRBV9, the J call TRBJ1-2; a weak D match, TRBD1 (5 bases). Germline values: CDR1 SGDLS, CDR2 YYNGEE. The V end lost 3 bases, the J end lost 4 bases, and 16 bases lay between the germline ends. The CDR3 sequence is 15 residues long. The CDR3 sequence is CASSGPSGLSYGYTF. In nucleotides, the CDR3 is TGTGCCAGCAGCGGACCTTCGGGACTCAGCTATGGCTACACCTTC.

The chain uses TRBV19 and TRBJ2-2; a weak D match, TRBD1 (5 bases). Trimming removed 5 bases at V and 5 bases at J, with 15 bases between. CDR1 and CDR2 from the germline V gene are LNHDA and SQIVND (reference sequence). CDR3 length: 15 amino acids. CDR3 loop: CASSDGAGRTGELFF. As DNA, the CDR3 is TGTGCCAGTAGTGATGGGGCAGGGCGGACCGGGGAGCTGTTTTTT.

The V and J genes are TRBV21-1 and TRBJ2-5; no check of the table's D call, TRBD2, against the DNA was made. TRBV21-1 has pseudogene status. The CDR3 totals 15 residues. This CDR3 reads CASSGCGGARETQYF. The CDR3 DNA reads TGTGCCAGCAGCGGTTGCGGGGGGGCCCGTGAGACCCAGTACTTC.

Here the CDR3 DNA reads TGTGCCAGCAGCCCCCCCGGTGGCTATGGCTACACCTTC. The encoded protein is CASSPPGGYGYTF. V usage is TRBV3-1 (or the pseudogene TRBV3-2) and J usage is TRBJ1-2, with D hard to call. CDR1 LGHDT and CDR2 YNNKEL come from the germline V gene (reference sequence). This CDR3 comprises 13 residues. With 4 bases removed from V and 4 bases from J, the gap between germline ends came to 10 bases.

This clone was detected once. The chain combines TRBV19 with TRBJ1-5, with TRBD1 matching 8 bases. The V segment lost 6 bases and the J segment 2 bases; nucleotides outside the gene matches: 3. The CDR3 totals 14 residues. CDR1 is LNHDA and CDR2 is SQIVND in the germline V gene (reference sequence). The chain's CDR3 is CASSMTGGNQPQHF. CDR3 coding DNA: TGTGCCAGTAGCATGACAGGGGGCAATCAGCCCCAGCATTTT.

The rearrangement links TRBV20-1 to TRBJ1-3; no clear D gene. Germline CDR1 and CDR2: DFQATT and SNEGSKA (reference sequence). The CDR3 totals 11 residues. Deletions cut 3 bases from V and 8 bases from J, with 8 bases between. CDR3 DNA: TGCAGTGCTAGGGGCCCTTACACCATATATTTT. Translated: CSARGPYTIYF.

This clone came up once. The rearrangement links TRBV11-2 to TRBJ1-2; possible D gene TRBD1, 5 bases. Trimming stripped 5 bases from V and 2 bases from J, with 15 bases between. Germline assignment: CDR1 SGHAT and CDR2 FQNNGV. This CDR3 has 15 residues. The CDR3 nucleotides are TGTGCCAGCAGCCCCCTAAGCCGGACAAACTATGGCTACACCTTC. This gives the protein CASSPLSRTNYGYTF.